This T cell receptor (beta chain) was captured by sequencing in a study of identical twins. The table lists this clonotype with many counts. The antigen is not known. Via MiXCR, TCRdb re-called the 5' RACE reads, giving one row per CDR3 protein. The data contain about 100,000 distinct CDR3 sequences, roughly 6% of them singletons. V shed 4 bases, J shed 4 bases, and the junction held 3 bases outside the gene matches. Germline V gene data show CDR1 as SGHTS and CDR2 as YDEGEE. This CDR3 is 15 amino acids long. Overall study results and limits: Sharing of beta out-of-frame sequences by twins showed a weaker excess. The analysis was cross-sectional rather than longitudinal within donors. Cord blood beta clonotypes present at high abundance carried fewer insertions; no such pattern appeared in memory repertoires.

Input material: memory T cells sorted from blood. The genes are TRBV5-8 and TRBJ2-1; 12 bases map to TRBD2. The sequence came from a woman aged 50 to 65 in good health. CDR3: CASSRLAGAYNEQFF. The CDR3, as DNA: TGTGCCAGCAGCCGACTAGCGGGAGCGTACAATGAGCAGTTCTTC.